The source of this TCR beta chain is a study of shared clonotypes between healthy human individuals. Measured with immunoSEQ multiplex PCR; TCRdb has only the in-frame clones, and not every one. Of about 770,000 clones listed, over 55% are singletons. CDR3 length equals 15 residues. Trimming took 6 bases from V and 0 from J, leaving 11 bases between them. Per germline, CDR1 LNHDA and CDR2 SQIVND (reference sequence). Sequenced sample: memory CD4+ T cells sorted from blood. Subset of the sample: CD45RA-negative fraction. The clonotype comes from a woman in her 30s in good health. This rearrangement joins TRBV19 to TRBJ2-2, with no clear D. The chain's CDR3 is CASRVRQTNTGELFF. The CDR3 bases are TGTGCCAGTAGGGTGCGCCAGACGAACACCGGGGAGCTGTTTTTT.